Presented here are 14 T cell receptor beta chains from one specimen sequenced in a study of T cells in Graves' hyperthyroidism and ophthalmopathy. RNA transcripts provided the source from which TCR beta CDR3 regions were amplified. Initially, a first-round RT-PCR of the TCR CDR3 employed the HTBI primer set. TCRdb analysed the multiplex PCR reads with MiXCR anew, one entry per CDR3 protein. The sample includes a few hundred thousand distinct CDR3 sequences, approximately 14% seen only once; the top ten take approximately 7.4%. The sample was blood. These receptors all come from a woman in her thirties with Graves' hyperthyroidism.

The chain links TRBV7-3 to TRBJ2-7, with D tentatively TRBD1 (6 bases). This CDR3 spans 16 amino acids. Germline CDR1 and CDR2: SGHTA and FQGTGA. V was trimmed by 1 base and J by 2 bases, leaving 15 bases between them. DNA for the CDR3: TGTGCCAGCAGCTTAAGGCGCTGGACAGCAACCTACGAGCAGTACTTC. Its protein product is CASSLRRWTATYEQYF. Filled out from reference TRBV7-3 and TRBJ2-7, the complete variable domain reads GAGVSQTPSNKVTEKGKYVELRCDPISGHTALYWYRQSLGQGPEFLIYFQGTGAADDSGLPNDRFFAVRPEGSVSTLKIQRTERGDSAVYLCASSLRRWTATYEQYFGPGTRLTVT.

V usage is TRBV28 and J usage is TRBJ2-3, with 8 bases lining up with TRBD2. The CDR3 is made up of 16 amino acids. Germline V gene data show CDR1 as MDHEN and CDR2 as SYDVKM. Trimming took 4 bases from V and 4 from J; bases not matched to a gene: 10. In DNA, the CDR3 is TGTGCCAGCAGTTACGGGGTTAGCGGGACTGCAGATACGCAGTATTTT. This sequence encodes CASSYGVSGTADTQYF.

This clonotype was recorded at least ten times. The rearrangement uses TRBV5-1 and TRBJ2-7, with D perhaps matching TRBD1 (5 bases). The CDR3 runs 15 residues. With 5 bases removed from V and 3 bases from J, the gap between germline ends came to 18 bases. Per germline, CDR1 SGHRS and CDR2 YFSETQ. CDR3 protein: CASSSDTTYLYEQYF. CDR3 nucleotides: TGCGCCAGCAGTTCGGACACGACTTACCTCTACGAGCAGTACTTC.

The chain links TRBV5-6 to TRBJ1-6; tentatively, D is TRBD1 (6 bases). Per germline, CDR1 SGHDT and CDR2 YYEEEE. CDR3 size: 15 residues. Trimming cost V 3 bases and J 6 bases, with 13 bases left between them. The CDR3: CASSSQTGANSPLHF. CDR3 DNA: TGTGCCAGCAGCTCCCAGACAGGAGCTAATTCACCCCTCCACTTT.

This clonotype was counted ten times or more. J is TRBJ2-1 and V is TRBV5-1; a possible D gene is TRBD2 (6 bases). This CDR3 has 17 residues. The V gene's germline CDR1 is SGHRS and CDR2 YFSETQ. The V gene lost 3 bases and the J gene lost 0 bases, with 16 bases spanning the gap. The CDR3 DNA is TGCGCCAGCAGCTCCTCTGAGCGGGTTAGCTCCTACAATGAGCAGTTCTTC. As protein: CASSSSERVSSYNEQFF.

The CDR3 DNA follows: TGTGCCAGCAGCCAAGACTGGGCAGGGGTGGGCAAAAACATTCAGTACTTC. It specifies CASSQDWAGVGKNIQYF. This chain connects TRBV4-2 to TRBJ2-4, with D possibly matching TRBD1 (6 bases). Germline CDR1 LGHNA, CDR2 YNFKEQ. V dropped 0 bases and J dropped 3 bases, with 15 bases sitting between them. The CDR3 consists of 17 residues.

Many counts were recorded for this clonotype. Written as DNA, the CDR3 is TGTGCCAGCAGTGGAGGCTCAGGGACTTTTGGCGAGCAGTACTTC. This encodes CASSGGSGTFGEQYF. This chain connects TRBV2 to TRBJ2-7; a weak D match, TRBD2 (6 bases). CDR3 length equals 15 residues. V lost 4 bases and J lost 6, with 19 bases in between. CDR1 and CDR2 (germline): SNHLY, FYNNEI.

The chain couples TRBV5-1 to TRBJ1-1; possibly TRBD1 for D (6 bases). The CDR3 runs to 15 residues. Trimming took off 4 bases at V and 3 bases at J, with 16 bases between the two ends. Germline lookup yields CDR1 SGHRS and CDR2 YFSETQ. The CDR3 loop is CASSLPKGGDTEAFF. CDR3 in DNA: TGCGCCAGCAGCCTTCCCAAAGGGGGGGACACTGAAGCTTTCTTT.

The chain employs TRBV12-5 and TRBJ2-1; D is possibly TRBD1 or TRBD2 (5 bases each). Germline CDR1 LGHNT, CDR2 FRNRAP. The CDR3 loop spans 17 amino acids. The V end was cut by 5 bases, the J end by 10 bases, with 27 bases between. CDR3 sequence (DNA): TGTGCTAGTGGTCCAAATGCCGGGACGAGGGGTACAAGGGAGCAGTTCTTC. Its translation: CASGPNAGTRGTREQFF.

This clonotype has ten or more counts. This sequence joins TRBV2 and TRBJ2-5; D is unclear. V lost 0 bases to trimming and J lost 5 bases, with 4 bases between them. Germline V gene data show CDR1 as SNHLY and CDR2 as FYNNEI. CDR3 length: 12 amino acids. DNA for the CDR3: TGTGCCAGCAGTGAAGCGAGGGAGACCCAGTACTTC. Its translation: CASSEARETQYF.

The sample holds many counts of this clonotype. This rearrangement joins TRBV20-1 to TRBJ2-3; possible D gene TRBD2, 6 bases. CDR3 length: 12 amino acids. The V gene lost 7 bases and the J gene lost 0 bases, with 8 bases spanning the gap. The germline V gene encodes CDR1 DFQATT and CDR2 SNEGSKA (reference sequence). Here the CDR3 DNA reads TGCAGTGTTGGGACTAGCACAGATACGCAGTATTTT. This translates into CSVGTSTDTQYF.

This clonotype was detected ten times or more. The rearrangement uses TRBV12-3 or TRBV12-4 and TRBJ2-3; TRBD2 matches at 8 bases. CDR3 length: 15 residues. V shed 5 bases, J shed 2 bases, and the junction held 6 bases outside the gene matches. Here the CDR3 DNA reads TGTGCCAGCAGTCCACTAGCGGCGCACACAGATACGCAGTATTTT. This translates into CASSPLAAHTDTQYF.

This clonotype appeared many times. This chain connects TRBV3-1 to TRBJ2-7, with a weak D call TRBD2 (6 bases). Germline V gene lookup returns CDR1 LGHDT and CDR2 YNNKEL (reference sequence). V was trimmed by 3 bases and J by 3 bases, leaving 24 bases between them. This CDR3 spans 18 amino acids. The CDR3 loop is CASSQKVGRHPDLYEQYF. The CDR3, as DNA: TGTGCCAGCAGCCAGAAAGTCGGGAGACACCCCGACCTCTACGAGCAGTACTTC.

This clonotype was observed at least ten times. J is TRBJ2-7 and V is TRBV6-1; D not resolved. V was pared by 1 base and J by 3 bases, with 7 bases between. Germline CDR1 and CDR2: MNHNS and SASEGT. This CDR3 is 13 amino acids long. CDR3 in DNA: TGTGCCAGCAGTGAAGGTTGGGTCTACGAGCAGTACTTC. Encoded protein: CASSEGWVYEQYF.